These T cell receptor beta chains were read from a single sample in a study of T cells in Graves' hyperthyroidism and ophthalmopathy. TCRdb analysed the multiplex PCR reads with MiXCR anew, one entry per CDR3 protein. The table includes around 420,000 distinct CDR3 sequences, about a sixth detected once. The sequenced sample was blood. Every receptor here comes from a woman aged 18-30 years with Graves' hyperthyroidism. CDR3s include the opening cysteine and the closing phenylalanine or tryptophan. The D gene is left open where the match is weak. Only some rows state a clone size, as once, few, many or a class for expanded clones.

-,TRBV19,TRBJ2-1,13,TRBD2,TGTGCCAGTAGTATAACTAGCGGGGGCGAGCAGTTCTTC,CASSITSGGEQFF
few,TRBV18,TRBJ2-5,13,-,TGTGCCAGCTCACCGGATAGTAGGGAGACCCAGTACTTC,CASSPDSRETQYF
-,TRBV27,TRBJ2-5,16,TRBD2,TGTGCCAGCAGTACCCCGGGTAGCGGGAGTTTGGAGACCCAGTACTTC,CASSTPGSGSLETQYF
-,TRBV6-2/TRBV6-3,TRBJ1-3,13,-,TGTGCCAGCAGTCCGTGGGAACGAAACACCATATATTTT,CASSPWERNTIYF
many,TRBV20-1,TRBJ2-7,14,TRBD1,TGCAGTGCTTACGACAGGGCACTTGACTACGAGCAGTACTTC,CSAYDRALDYEQYF
many,TRBV28,TRBJ1-6,12,-,TGTGCCAGCAGTTTATTGGGGGCACCCCTCCACTTT,CASSLLGAPLHF
many,TRBV28,TRBJ1-2,12,TRBD1,TGTGCCAGCGGGACAGGGTATTTTGGCTACACCTTC,CASGTGYFGYTF
-,TRBV11-2,TRBJ1-6,15,TRBD1,TGTGCCAGCAGCCATATGGACAGGGATCACACACCCCTCCACTTT,CASSHMDRDHTPLHF
-,TRBV12-3/TRBV12-4,TRBJ1-2,13,-,TGTGCCAGCACCCAGGGTTTAAACTATGGCTACACCTTC,CASTQGLNYGYTF
many,TRBV6-2/TRBV6-3,TRBJ2-7,17,-,TGTGCCAGCACGCAACTCCCCCGGGTCCTAAAGTCGTACGAGCAGTACTTC,CASTQLPRVLKSYEQYF
many,TRBV7-3,TRBJ2-1,19,-,TGTGCCAGCAGCTTAAGGCCCCCAACCCCGGGACATCTTTACAATGAGCAGTTCTTC,CASSLRPPTPGHLYNEQFF
-,TRBV24-1,TRBJ1-5,16,-,TGTGCCACCAGTGAGGGTGGGGGGGATAGCAATCAGCCCCAGCATTTT,CATSEGGGDSNQPQHF
many,TRBV6-2/TRBV6-3,TRBJ1-5,15,-,TGTGCCAGCAGCCCGGCAGGGGACGGGAATCAGCCCCAGCATTTT,CASSPAGDGNQPQHF
many,TRBV5-1,TRBJ1-1,15,TRBD1,TGCGCCAGCAGCTTGGACAGGGGGCGTATGACTGAAGCTTTCTTT,CASSLDRGRMTEAFF
many,TRBV11-3,TRBJ2-5,13,-,TGTGCCAGCAGTCGGGCGACGGGAGAGACCCAGTACTTC,CASSRATGETQYF
few,TRBV28,TRBJ1-4,13,-,TGTGCCAGCAGAAGCCTTCCGGGAGAAAAACTGTTTTTT,CASRSLPGEKLFF
few,TRBV10-3,TRBJ2-7,15,TRBD1,TGTGCCATCACTCAAAGGACAGGGGAACCCTACGAGCAGTACTTC,CAITQRTGEPYEQYF
many,TRBV20-1,TRBJ1-6,15,-,TGCAGTGCTAGTACGGGTGCGGCCCTAGGTTCACCCCTCCACTTT,CSASTGAALGSPLHF
many,TRBV6-2/TRBV6-3,TRBJ2-7,14,-,TGTGCCAGCAGTCGGGGAACAGAGGGCCACGAGCAGTACTTC,CASSRGTEGHEQYF
many,TRBV28,TRBJ1-2,16,TRBD1,TGTGCCAGCAGAGTGCTTCCGGGGACAGGGGTACCTGGCTACACCTTC,CASRVLPGTGVPGYTF
many,TRBV6-1,TRBJ2-5,13,-,TGTGCCAGCAGTGCAGGGTACCAAGAGACCCAGTACTTC,CASSAGYQETQYF
-,TRBV6-1,TRBJ1-2,12,-,TGTGCCAGCAAGGGCAATGGCTATGGCTACACCTTC,CASKGNGYGYTF
many,TRBV4-3,TRBJ2-7,13,-,TGCGCCAGCAGCCAAGACACAGCCTACGAGCAGTACTTC,CASSQDTAYEQYF
few,TRBV4-1,TRBJ1-3,15,-,TGCGCCAGCAGCCAAGAGGAATATCCTGGAAACACCATATATTTT,CASSQEEYPGNTIYF
few,TRBV7-2,TRBJ2-1,14,-,TGTGCCAGCAGCTTAGATTTTACTGGCAATGAGCAGTTCTTC,CASSLDFTGNEQFF
many,TRBV18,TRBJ2-5,15,-,TGTGCCAGCTCACCTTTAATGGGACGTAAAGAGACCCAGTACTTC,CASSPLMGRKETQYF
-,TRBV14,TRBJ2-3,14,-,TGTGCCAGCAGCCGAGGACTGCCCTGGGATACGCAGTATTTT,CASSRGLPWDTQYF
-,TRBV4-2,TRBJ1-2,12,-,TGTGCCAGCAGCCAGGTATCGGGGGGCTACACCTTC,CASSQVSGGYTF
-,TRBV5-6,TRBJ2-1,16,-,TGTGCCAGCAGCTCATCTTTCCTAGCCTTCTACAATGAGCAGTTCTTC,CASSSSFLAFYNEQFF
many,TRBV27,TRBJ1-6,15,-,TGTGCCAGCAGCGGCGGGAGCTCCTATAATTCACCCCTCCACTTT,CASSGGSSYNSPLHF
few,TRBV4-1,TRBJ2-1,17,-,TGCGCCAGCAGCCTCGAACGGGGCAGGGGCGCCTACAATGAGCAGTTCTTC,CASSLERGRGAYNEQFF
-,TRBV19,TRBJ1-1,16,-,TGTGCCAGTACCATCGGGATGACAGTCTCTTTCACTGAAGCTTTCTTT,CASTIGMTVSFTEAFF
many,TRBV6-1,TRBJ2-2,15,-,TGTGCCAGCAGTGCTCCAGCCTCGAACACCGGGGAGCTGTTTTTT,CASSAPASNTGELFF
few,TRBV5-6,TRBJ2-1,17,TRBD2,TGTGCCAGCAGCGCCACCGGGGGGGAGGACCCCTACAATGAGCAGTTCTTC,CASSATGGEDPYNEQFF
many,TRBV12-5,TRBJ1-5,16,-,TGTGCTACCCGAGAGGGAGTTTATGGTAGCAATCAGCCCCAGCATTTT,CATREGVYGSNQPQHF
many,TRBV28,TRBJ1-5,14,-,TGTGCCAGCAGCGACCAATCGGGCGCCCAGCCCCAGCATTTT,CASSDQSGAQPQHF
-,TRBV12-3/TRBV12-4,TRBJ2-5,12,-,TGTGCCAGCAGTTTCTGGACCGAGACCCAGTACTTC,CASSFWTETQYF
-,TRBV12-3/TRBV12-4,TRBJ1-6,14,-,TGTGCCAGCAGGAATACCGGGGGCTATTCACCCCTCCACTTT,CASRNTGGYSPLHF
many,TRBV3-1,TRBJ2-7,12,-,TGTGCCAGCAGCCCCGGTACGGGGGAGCAGTACTTC,CASSPGTGEQYF
-,TRBV20-1,TRBJ2-7,14,-,TGCAGTGCTCATCCTCATCCCTTCGGGGACGAGCAGTACTTC,CSAHPHPFGDEQYF
few,TRBV18,TRBJ2-5,18,TRBD1,TGTGCCAGCTCACCGGGAGGCCCCGGACAGGGGAGTTGGGAGACCCAGTACTTC,CASSPGGPGQGSWETQYF
many,TRBV6-4,TRBJ1-1,16,-,TGTGCCAGCAGTGACAAGCCAGGGACCCAGGCCACTGAAGCTTTCTTT,CASSDKPGTQATEAFF
many,TRBV3-1,TRBJ1-5,16,TRBD1,TGTGCCAGCAGCCAAGCCGGGACAGGGTTGTTGCAGCCCCAGCATTTT,CASSQAGTGLLQPQHF
many,TRBV7-9,TRBJ2-1,15,-,TGTGCCAGCAGCTCGGGGACTGATTCCTACAATGAGCAGTTCTTC,CASSSGTDSYNEQFF
many,TRBV15,TRBJ2-5,13,-,TGTGCCACCACCCCAGGGTCTCGACAGACCCAGTACTTC,CATTPGSRQTQYF
many,TRBV3-1,TRBJ1-2,16,-,TGTGCCAGCAGCCAAGCAAGGACAGTGATTAACTATGGCTACACCTTC,CASSQARTVINYGYTF
few,TRBV6-1,TRBJ1-2,13,-,TGTGCCAGTGGGACCGGCAGCAGCTATGGCTACACCTTC,CASGTGSSYGYTF
-,TRBV7-2,TRBJ2-7,14,-,TGTGCCAGCAGCCCCAGGATTGGACAACACGAGCAGTACTTC,CASSPRIGQHEQYF
many,TRBV6-2/TRBV6-3,TRBJ2-2,17,TRBD1,TGTGCCAGCAGTCCTATACCTTCGGACAGGGGTACGGGGGAGCTGTTTTTT,CASSPIPSDRGTGELFF
-,TRBV5-6,TRBJ1-2,15,-,TGTGCCAGCAGCATCGGACAGAGGGAAAGCTATGGCTACACCTTC,CASSIGQRESYGYTF
many,TRBV20-1,TRBJ2-1,15,TRBD2,TGCAGTGCTATCCGGGCGGGGGGCTCCTACAATGAGCAGTTCTTC,CSAIRAGGSYNEQFF
many,TRBV20-1,TRBJ2-7,14,-,TGCAGTGCTAGAGATTTGAGGTCCTCCTACGAGCAGTACTTC,CSARDLRSSYEQYF
-,TRBV12-3/TRBV12-4,TRBJ1-1,15,-,TGTGCCAGCAGTTTACACAGAATAGTAAACACTGAAGCTTTCTTT,CASSLHRIVNTEAFF
many,TRBV18,TRBJ2-1,12,TRBD1,TGTGCCAGTTTCACAACAGGGGATGAGCAGTTCTTC,CASFTTGDEQFF
many,TRBV5-1,TRBJ1-1,14,-,TGCGCCAGCTTTGACAGATACATGAACACTGAAGCTTTCTTT,CASFDRYMNTEAFF
-,TRBV20-1,TRBJ1-5,16,-,TGCAGTGCTCGGGACTCTAAGGGTCATAGCAATCAGCCCCAGCATTTT,CSARDSKGHSNQPQHF
many,TRBV20-1,TRBJ1-4,15,TRBD1,TGCAGTGCTAGAGGGACAGGTGCAACTAATGAAAAACTGTTTTTT,CSARGTGATNEKLFF
many,TRBV4-2,TRBJ1-2,15,-,TGTGCCAGCAGCCAAGGACGGGGCGGTCCCTATGGCTACACCTTC,CASSQGRGGPYGYTF
many,TRBV28,TRBJ1-2,13,-,TGTGCCAGCACCAGAAAAGCTTCTTATGGCTACACCTTC,CASTRKASYGYTF
few,TRBV5-1,TRBJ2-3,14,-,TGCGCCAGCAGCTCGAGGAGGGACACAGATACGCAGTATTTT,CASSSRRDTDTQYF